The entry below gives a single T cell receptor beta chain sequence along with its context. This clone's antigen is unknown. Qualities for individual bases were not recorded, and no much larger clone is one base off. This record belongs to a study of cytomegalovirus exposure and HLA in healthy donors (dated by TCRdb to 2017 to 2019). With regard to the full study: An earlier analysis of approximately 550 of the donors reported 276 Gb of sequence data and more than 90 million unique TCR beta sequences from about 180 million T cells. HLA typing included class I and class II loci at four-digit resolution. The aim of the study was to test whether cataloging public T cell receptors could identify signatures of past pathogen exposure. All discovery cohort repertoires had been generated using a single sequencing platform. Rather than drawing on any new phenotypic data, the later analysis identified candidate immune exposures from TCR beta sequences and the way those sequences occurred across donors. Donor age, sex, ethnicity and CMV serostatus were compiled together with the repertoire data. The study profiled the T cell repertoires of 666 subjects by immunosequencing and related them to cytomegalovirus serostatus. A handful of DR-DQ haplotypes were handled as single units for association and clustering because linkage in the cohort was strong. About 280 gigabases of sequencing data and approximately 93 million unique TCR sequences were included in an early release covering around 600 HLA-typed donors. Among the roughly 380 genotyped donors, about 83% belonged to the genetic ancestry cluster associated with self-reported Caucasian donors. The number of donors typed differed by locus, with roughly 629-640 for A, B, C, DRB1 and DQB1, 522 for DQA1, approximately 580 for DPA1, and around 430 for DPB1. In an earlier analysis of 587 of the donors, high-throughput TCR beta sequencing was used to judge whether each TCR beta V gene segment behaved as functional or pseudogenic. To study patterns of TCR occurrence, a later analysis re-analyzed previously published TCR beta repertoires from 550 to 800 donors and added high-resolution HLA genotyping. Genome-wide SNP genotypes for about three fifths of the roughly 670 donors were used in a later genetic analysis, which treated that subset as a discovery cohort. Among around 400 genotyped donors of the cohort, an average of roughly 230,000 unique TCR beta nucleotide sequences was sequenced per donor, of which approximately 18% were non-productive. In addition to the first cohort of 666 subjects, a separate validation cohort of 130 or so different subjects was used. To predict cytomegalovirus infection status, the study brought together high-throughput TCR immunosequencing, statistical association of individual TCRs with disease status, and machine learning. Paper-wide results and their limitations: About 17 rarely observed V segments, including chromosome 9 orphons, were excluded from the earlier analysis of several hundred of the donors because counts were too low. Most TCR sequences were seen in very few donors, while some public TCRs were found in many individuals. According to a later analysis, TCR association rates differed among HLA loci, with DRB1 alleles showing the most associated TCRs and HLA-C alleles showing the fewest. CMV serostatus was the only immune exposure information available for the cohort. Only TCR beta chains were sequenced in this cohort, and the absence of alpha or paired-chain data limited detectable features. A few of the identified cytomegalovirus-associated TCR beta chains were confirmed in vitro to be specific for cytomegalovirus antigens. It was suggested by the authors that the approach could potentially be generalized to other disease states and immunological phenotypes. In a later analysis, several top co-occurrence clusters were reported to appear linked to parvovirus B19, influenza, CMV and Epstein-Barr virus. In both the original and validation cohorts, the classifier was reported to diagnose cytomegalovirus status with high specificity and sensitivity. When HLA alleles, especially DR and DQ, strongly co-occurred, attributing TCR associations to individual alleles was difficult. Because the 87-base-pair reads could not distinguish some IMGT-functional V segments, including TRBV6-2 and TRBV6-3, those segments were excluded. Correlated functional status among segregating V segments might be attributable to linkage disequilibrium, but an unknown experimental factor could not be ruled out. Because some donors lacked HLA typing at each locus, the association tests relied only on the typed subset. Roughly uniform sequencing depth across donors was assumed in presence/absence analyses, although this assumption may not hold. A further reported finding was that TCR beta sequences accurately predicted the HLA-A and HLA-B alleles for most subjects in the first cohort. In a later analysis, HLA-associated TCR beta chains were found to be more clonally expanded and to have lower generation probabilities than equally common non-associated chains. According to a later genetic analysis, donors in an Asian-associated ancestry cluster had fewer N-insertions in productive TCRs than the roughly 660-donor mean. A later analysis associated roughly 17,000 TCR beta sequences with specific HLA alleles at a false discovery rate of 0.05. Most CMV-associated TCR beta chains appeared to be HLA-restricted in a later analysis, and the HLA associations seemed to be driven largely by CMV exposure. In an earlier analysis of roughly 560 of the donors, most TCR beta V segments were observed in productive rearrangements about 87% or about 30% of the time, broadly matching IMGT annotations. The study listed around 160 TCR beta chains as associated with cytomegalovirus. An association between a missense DCLRE1C variant and V-gene and J-gene trimming of TCR beta chains was found in a later genetic analysis and replicated in an independent cohort. A cluster of highly shared sequence variants was judged likely to be a technical artifact of the sequencing pipeline.

The library was generated by the immunoSEQ multiplex PCR assay. For the multiplex PCR, a mixture combining 60 forward primers for TCR Vbeta segments and 13 reverse primers for TCR Jbeta segments was used. A multiplex PCR assay on genomic DNA amplified the CDR3 region of rearranged TCR beta genes. On the Illumina HiSeq System, the amplified TCR beta libraries were sequenced as 87-base-pair reads. In the original analysis: A later analysis tallied tens of millions of unique TCR beta chains across the 666 repertoires, and about 10 million of those chains were shared by two or more donors. Raw reads were error-corrected and collapsed into unique sequences by a nearest-neighbor algorithm in which closely related sequences were merged to remove PCR and sequencing errors. To assign V, D and J gene segments, CDR3 sequences were aligned to IMGT reference sequences. For a sequence to be retained, a match of at least six nucleotides to both a V gene segment and a J gene segment was required. A rearrangement counted as productive if the CDR3 had no stop codons and remained in frame with V and J, and every other rearrangement counted as non-productive. CDR3 was defined according to IMGT convention as the region running from the second conserved V-encoded cysteine to the conserved J-encoded phenylalanine. The earlier analysis of 587 of the donors excluded sequences that lacked an unambiguous match to a single V gene segment. In an earlier analysis of approximately 550 of the donors, V segments were called functional above 56.7% productive rearrangements and were called segregating when the between-donor standard deviation exceeded 5%. A statistical classification framework was built for diagnosing cytomegalovirus status from the catalog of TCR beta chain sequences. A later analysis assigned V and J genes by comparing TCR nucleotide sequences with IMGT/GENE-DB human TR gene sequences. In a later analysis, CDR3 sequences and most-parsimonious VDJ recombination scenarios were assigned using the TCRdist pipeline. A later analysis defined each TCR beta chain by its CDR3 amino acid sequence plus V-gene family, and excluded reads lacking a unique V-gene family. As a way to deal with suspected cross-contamination and a sequencing artifact, a later analysis dropped 450 to 700 nucleotide sequences that were highly shared and had low generation probability. For each public chain, a later analysis derived a clonal expansion index from normalized ranks of inferred template counts within each repertoire. In a later analysis, generation probabilities were computed with a VDJ recombination model fitted to out-of-frame rearrangements, and the resulting probabilities were checked against IGoR. A later analysis scored TCR-TCR, TCR-HLA and TCR-CMV co-occurrence with hypergeometric tests, applying a repertoire-size bias correction to TCR pairs. A later analysis estimated false discovery rates by permuting HLA or CMV assignments 20 times. In a later analysis, co-occurring TCRs were grouped with DBSCAN, and TCRdist sequence similarity was added when clustering was performed within HLA-allele-positive subsets. Repertoires with fewer than 30,000 or more than 120,000 public chains, plus five repertoires with anomalous nucleotide sharing, were excluded from co-occurrence clustering. The table was pulled from immuneACCESS by TCRdb, which kept in-frame rearrangements only. Such tables lose some clones; where checked, under half of the loss comes from unresolved V genes, and the rest has no known cause. D and trimming were read from the DNA, whereas the V and J calls and clone size are those reported in that table. Across this sample there are roughly 240,000 clones, with around 80% seen only once. About 0.45% of the sample comes from the top ten.

Compared with germline, V lacks 5 bases and J lacks 8 bases; bases without a gene match: 4. Via the germline V gene, CDR1 is SGHAT and CDR2 FQNNGV. The CDR3 starts with the cysteine, ends with the phenylalanine, and has 14 residues. Just the 42-base CDR3 DNA is kept, in frame starting at base 1. In total, just over 650 healthy bone marrow donors made up the cohort. At the time of sampling, every cohort member was nominally healthy, though immune exposures that went unrecorded were likely present. The donor was CMV seronegative and was included in the group of about 350 seronegative cohort members. A peripheral blood sample was provided by each donor, and peripheral blood mononuclear cells were used for TCR beta sequencing. The Qiagen DNeasy Blood Extraction Kit was used to extract genomic DNA from the blood cell samples.

Recombination connected TRBV11-2 to TRBJ1-4; TRBD1 lines up with 11 middle nucleotides. Sequencing used PBMCs. The receptor comes from a boy aged 5-17 years in good health and CMV-seronegative. The CDR3 region reads CASSRWTGGEKLFF. The DNA sequence is as follows: TGTGCCAGCAGCCGCTGGACAGGGGGCGAAAAACTGTTTTTT.